The T cell receptor (beta chain) under discussion was sequenced for a study of CD8 T cells in ankylosing spondylitis. General study findings and limits: Significant enrichment of disease-linked clones was reported in matched ankylosing spondylitis synovial fluid. A TCR beta motif of eight or nine highly homologous variants seemed to mark ankylosing spondylitis blood. Past studies reported some motif variants in reactive arthritis synovial fluid and blood. Researchers report that disease-linked clones proved CD8+ and relatively rare in peripheral blood.

In its sample, this clonotype was seen a few times. Its antigen is still unknown. The CDR3 is made up of 15 amino acids. The germline V and J ends were trimmed by 6 bases and 0 bases, with 12 bases remaining between them. Quantitative 5'-RACE with molecular barcodes was used to make the TCR beta libraries. TCRdb re-called the 5' RACE reads through MiXCR, storing one row per CDR3 protein. This table has about 390,000 distinct CDR3 sequences, more than 20% appearing once. This TCR derives from a male donor with ankylosing spondylitis. The chain couples TRBV12-3 or TRBV12-4 to TRBJ2-1; tentatively, D is TRBD2 (6 bases). Sequences were obtained from blood, either unsorted or a sorted T cell fraction (not recorded which). The CDR3 DNA sequence: TGTGCCAGCAGACCTCGGGAGAGCTCCTACAATGAGCAGTTCTTC. Encoded protein: CASRPRESSYNEQFF.